Listed below are T cell receptor beta chains from one sample, sequenced in a study of shared clonotypes between healthy human individuals. Repertoires were generated with immunoSEQ multiplex PCR, while TCRdb's copy carries only in-frame clones and drops some. There are about 480,000 clones in the sample; 75% to 80% occur only once, and roughly an eighth lies in the top ten. The sequenced sample was PBMCs. These receptor sequences come from a woman in her thirties or forties in good health. Some clones in this sample may be carry-over from other donors' samples. Both conserved end residues are part of each CDR3. A D gene is named only where the DNA matches it firmly. Only part of the rows carry a size: once, few, many, or a class if the clone is expanded.

>TRBV9|TRBJ2-1|-|-
TGTGCCAGCAGCGTAGGGGGGGCCCCCTTGATCACTGAGCAGTTCTTC
CASSVGGAPLITEQFF
>TRBV7-9|TRBJ1-3|-|-
TGTGCCAGCAGTTCCGGGGGATCCGGGGGAAACACCATATATTTT
CASSSGGSGGNTIYF
>TRBV4-2|TRBJ1-2|-|few
TGTGCCAGCAGCCAAGAGGCAGGGGCCTATGGCTACACCTTC
CASSQEAGAYGYTF
>TRBV5-1|TRBJ1-1|TRBD1|-
TGCGCCAGCAGCTTCAGGGGGGCGAACACTGAAGCTTTCTTT
CASSFRGANTEAFF
>TRBV7-8|TRBJ1-1|-|-
TGTGCCAGCAGCTTAGAGGGGAGGACTGAAGCTTTCTTT
CASSLEGRTEAFF
>TRBV18|TRBJ1-2|-|-
TGTGCCAGCTCACCATTGTCGTCCTCCGGGGACTATGGCTACACCTTC
CASSPLSSSGDYGYTF
>TRBV19|TRBJ1-5|TRBD1|-
TGTGCCAGTAGTTCTGTCCGACAGGGGGATCAGCCCCAGCATTTT
CASSSVRQGDQPQHF
>TRBV10-3|TRBJ2-7|-|once
TGTGCCATCAGTGCTCGACAGGGATGGGAACTAGCGGCCTACGAGCAGTACTTC
CAISARQGWELAAYEQYF
>TRBV5-5|TRBJ2-1|TRBD2|-
TGTGCCAGCAGCGCCGGGACTAGCGGCTACAATGAGCAGTTCTTC
CASSAGTSGYNEQFF
>TRBV5-8|TRBJ2-1|-|-
TGTGCCAGCAGCTGGGGGGACTTATCCTACAATGAGCAGTTCTTC
CASSWGDLSYNEQFF
>TRBV6-1|TRBJ1-1|-|few
TGTGCCAGCACCTCGAGGGGGACGGCGACTGAAGCTTTCTTT
CASTSRGTATEAFF
>TRBV7-9|TRBJ1-4|-|few
TGTGCCAGCAGCTTAGCCGACAGAGAAAAACTGTTTTTT
CASSLADREKLFF
>TRBV27|TRBJ1-1|-|many
TGTGCCAGCAGCCTCAGGGTGGCGGGTACTGAAGCTTTCTTT
CASSLRVAGTEAFF
>TRBV11-2|TRBJ1-6|TRBD1|-
TGTGCCAGCAGCTTAGACGGACAGGATAATTCACCCCTCCACTTT
CASSLDGQDNSPLHF
>TRBV30|TRBJ1-1|-|few
TGTGCCTTGAACCGGGGGGGAGGTGAAGCTTTCTTT
CALNRGGGEAFF
>TRBV7-6|TRBJ2-7|TRBD2|-
TGTGCCAGCAGCTTAGCGGGGACTAGCTTCTACGAGCAGTACTTC
CASSLAGTSFYEQYF
>TRBV11-2|TRBJ2-1|TRBD2|-
TGTGCCAGCAGCTCACCCGGGAGGGCCCTTCATGAGCAGTTCTTC
CASSSPGRALHEQFF
>TRBV30|TRBJ2-7|TRBD2|-
TGTGCCTGGAGTGTAGGGGTTGCGGGAGACGAGCAGTACTTC
CAWSVGVAGDEQYF
>TRBV4-1|TRBJ2-4|TRBD1|few
TGCGCCAGCAGCCAAGGGACAGGGGGTCCCAAAAACATTCAGTACTTC
CASSQGTGGPKNIQYF
>TRBV7-2|TRBJ1-1|TRBD1|-
TGTGCCAGCAGCCGGGACAGGGGGCCAGCTTTCTTT
CASSRDRGPAFF
>TRBV16|TRBJ1-2|TRBD1|-
TGTGCCAGCAGCCAGACGACAGGGGGTGGCTACACCTTC
CASSQTTGGGYTF
>TRBV30|TRBJ1-1|-|-
TGTGCCTGGATGGGGAACACTGAAGCTTTCTTT
CAWMGNTEAFF
>TRBV5-4|TRBJ2-5|TRBD1|-
TGTGCCAGCAGCCGCCCCACAGGGGGCCACGAGACCCAGTACTTC
CASSRPTGGHETQYF
>TRBV7-2|TRBJ2-5|-|-
TGTGCCAGCAGCCTCTTTTCTCTGGGGGAGACCCAGTACTTC
CASSLFSLGETQYF
>TRBV5-4|TRBJ1-2|-|-
TGTGCCAGCAGCTTGGCAGGAACAGGGACCTATGGCTACACCTTC
CASSLAGTGTYGYTF
>TRBV6-5|TRBJ2-3|-|-
TGTGCCAGCAGTACTGCAGATACGCAGTATTTT
CASSTADTQYF
>TRBV28|TRBJ2-1|TRBD2|few
TGTGCCAGCAGTTTAAACCTTTGGGGCGGGGGCAATGAGCAGTTCTTC
CASSLNLWGGGNEQFF
>TRBV5-1|TRBJ2-1|-|-
TGCGCCAGCAGCTTGGGGGCCTTCGGGGAGCAGTTCTTC
CASSLGAFGEQFF